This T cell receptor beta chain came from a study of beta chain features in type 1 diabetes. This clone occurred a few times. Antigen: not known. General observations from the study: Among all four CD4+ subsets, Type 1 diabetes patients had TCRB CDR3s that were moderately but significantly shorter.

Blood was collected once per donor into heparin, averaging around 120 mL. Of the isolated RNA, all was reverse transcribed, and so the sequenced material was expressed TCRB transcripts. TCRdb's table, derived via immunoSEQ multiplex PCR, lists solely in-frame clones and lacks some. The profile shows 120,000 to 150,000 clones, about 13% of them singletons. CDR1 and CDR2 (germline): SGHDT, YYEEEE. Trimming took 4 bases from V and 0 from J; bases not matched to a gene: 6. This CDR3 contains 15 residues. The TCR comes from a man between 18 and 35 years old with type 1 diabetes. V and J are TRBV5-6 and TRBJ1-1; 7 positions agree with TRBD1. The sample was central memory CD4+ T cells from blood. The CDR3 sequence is CASSGQASMNTEAFF. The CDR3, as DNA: TGTGCCAGCAGCGGACAGGCTTCCATGAACACTGAAGCTTTCTTT.